This TCR beta chain originates from a study of OX40 agonist ivuxolimab in advanced cancers. Study in general: One patient with hepatocellular carcinoma and two with cutaneous melanoma, three in all, had partial responses.

Per the germline V gene, CDR1 is SGHVS and CDR2 is FQNEAQ. With V trimmed by 5 bases and J by 4 bases, 6 bases remained unmatched. The CDR3 totals 16 residues. The assay was immunoSEQ multiplex PCR, and TCRdb's table has in-frame clones only and misses some. Of over 55,000 clones in the sample, 90% to 95% were seen once. The sequence derives from an adult with an advanced solid tumor such as melanoma, head and neck, liver or kidney cancer. The genes are TRBV7-8 and TRBJ2-1, with 12 bases identical to TRBD2. The sample in question was CD4+ or CD8+ T cells sorted from blood, obtained in a trial of the OX40 agonist ivuxolimab. CDR3 sequence reads: CASSVTSGGTYNEQFF. CDR3 nucleotides: TGTGCCAGCAGCGTCACTAGCGGGGGGACTTACAATGAGCAGTTCTTC.